These T cell receptor beta chains were read from a single sample in a study of blood T cell repertoires in COVID-19. Clones were read by immunoSEQ multiplex PCR, and TCRdb kept only the in-frame ones, dropping some. The table shows around 190,000 clones, with about 88% occurring only once. The sample consisted of peripheral blood. The receptor set was obtained from a man aged 50-59 years with COVID-19, enrolled during active disease. Each CDR3 is given with its conserved first and last residue. D genes are given only for firm matches. Clone size is given for some rows only: seen once, a few or many times, or a class if the clone is expanded.

>TRBJ1-2|TRBV14|-|TRBD1
TGTGCCAGCAGCCGCTTAAAGGGACAGGGGGACGGCTACACCTTC
CASSRLKGQGDGYTF
>TRBJ1-2|TRBV28|-|TRBD1
TGTGCCAGCAGTTTAACAGGGGGCGTCTATGGCTACACCTTC
CASSLTGGVYGYTF
>TRBJ2-1|TRBV18|-|-
TGTGCCAGCTCACCTACAGGGTTCCCCCCAAGGGAGCAGTTCTTC
CASSPTGFPPREQFF
>TRBJ2-3|TRBV24-1|once|TRBD2
TGTGCCACCAGTAGCGGGAGGGCCCCAGATACGCAGTATTTT
CATSSGRAPDTQYF
>TRBJ2-1|TRBV7-8|-|-
TGTGCCAGCTGCCAGGACCTAGCGTTATATGAGCAGTTCTTC
CASCQDLALYEQFF
>TRBJ2-7|TRBV30|-|-
TGTGCCTGGAGTCCCCGGGCAGGGCGGTACGAGCAGTACTTC
CAWSPRAGRYEQYF
>TRBJ1-5|TRBV30|-|-
TGTGCCTGGAGTGCCGGACACTCGAATCAGCCCCAGCATTTT
CAWSAGHSNQPQHF
>TRBJ1-2|TRBV5-8|-|-
TGTGCCAGCAGAAGGGAGGGGATTTTGGACTATGGCTACACCTTC
CASRREGILDYGYTF
>TRBJ2-7|TRBV6-1|-|-
TGTGCCAGCAGTGAAGAGGGGGGGAGCCCCTACGAGCAGTACTTC
CASSEEGGSPYEQYF
>TRBJ2-7|TRBV28|-|-
TGTGCCAGCAGAACTACACCCCGTCGGACACCACGCTCCTACGAGCAGTACTTC
CASRTTPRRTPRSYEQYF
>TRBJ2-7|TRBV18|-|-
TGTGCCAGCTCACCAGGAACAGGGTCCTACGAGCAGTACTTC
CASSPGTGSYEQYF
>TRBJ2-1|TRBV5-1|-|TRBD2
TGCGCCAGCAGCTTGGCCCGGGGACTAGCGGGAGTGTACAATGAGCAGTTCTTC
CASSLARGLAGVYNEQFF
>TRBJ1-2|TRBV27|once|TRBD1
TGTGCCACCGGGACAGGGAATGGCTACACCTTC
CATGTGNGYTF
>TRBJ2-5|TRBV5-1|-|-
TGCGCCAGCAGCTTGCCTCAAGAGACCCAGTACTTC
CASSLPQETQYF
>TRBJ1-3|TRBV18|-|-
TGTGCCAGCTCACCCGTCAGGGATCGCTCTGGAAACACCATATATTTT
CASSPVRDRSGNTIYF
>TRBJ2-7|TRBV28|-|-
TGTGCCAGCAGTTTAAGTCGGGCCTACGAGCAGTACTTC
CASSLSRAYEQYF
>TRBJ1-1|TRBV28|-|-
TGTGCCAGCAGACTACAGGGTGACACTGAAGCTTTCTTT
CASRLQGDTEAFF
>TRBJ1-3|TRBV6-6|-|TRBD1
TGTGCCAGCAGTGGACAGGGAATGGGTGGAAACACCATATATTTT
CASSGQGMGGNTIYF
>TRBJ2-3|TRBV9|-|-
TGTGCCAGCAGGCCGTCGGGGTCAGATACGCAGTATTTT
CASRPSGSDTQYF
>TRBJ2-5|TRBV6-2/TRBV6-3|-|-
TGTGCCAGCAGCGGACTTGCAGAGACCCAGTACTTC
CASSGLAETQYF
>TRBJ2-3|TRBV5-1|few|TRBD1
TGCGCCAGCAGCCCTACAGGACAGGACGGAACAGATACGCAGTATTTT
CASSPTGQDGTDTQYF
>TRBJ2-5|TRBV5-4|-|TRBD2
TGTGCCAGCAGCTGGATAGCGGGGGGGAGTGAGACCCAGTACTTC
CASSWIAGGSETQYF
>TRBJ2-6|TRBV4-2|-|-
TGTGCCAGCAGCCTGAGCCCCGACTCTGGGGCCAACGTCCTGACTTTC
CASSLSPDSGANVLTF
>TRBJ2-2|TRBV2|once|TRBD1
TGTGCCAGCTCCCGGGACAGGGGGCTCGGGGAGCTGTTTTTT
CASSRDRGLGELFF
>TRBJ2-7|TRBV6-5|-|TRBD1
TGTGCCAGCAGTTACCTGGCAGGGGGCTCCTACGAGCAGTACTTC
CASSYLAGGSYEQYF
>TRBJ1-2|TRBV7-8|-|-
TGTGCCAGCAGCACCTCGGGGCAGGGGAAGGGCTACACCTTC
CASSTSGQGKGYTF
>TRBJ2-7|TRBV28|once|TRBD1
TGTGCCAGCAGTTTAAATTCCAGGACAGGGGAAGGTTACTCCTACGAGCAGTACTTC
CASSLNSRTGEGYSYEQYF
>TRBJ1-6|TRBV27|medium-sized|-
TGTGCCAGCAGTTTACATTATGGGGGGGGATCCTATAATTCACCCCTCCACTTT
CASSLHYGGGSYNSPLHF
>TRBJ2-2|TRBV7-9|-|TRBD2
TGTGCCAGCAGCGAGAGACTAGCGGCCACCGGGGAGCTGTTTTTT
CASSERLAATGELFF
>TRBJ2-2|TRBV18|-|-
TGTGCCAGCTCACCAGGTAGACGGGGAACCGGGGAGCTGTTTTTT
CASSPGRRGTGELFF
>TRBJ2-3|TRBV6-6|-|TRBD2
TGTGCCAGCAGTACCCACGGGACTAGCAGCACAGATACGCAGTATTTT
CASSTHGTSSTDTQYF
>TRBJ1-6|TRBV6-5|-|-
TGTGCCAGCAGTTACTATAGGGGTTCACCCCTCCACTTT
CASSYYRGSPLHF
>TRBJ2-7|TRBV6-2/TRBV6-3|-|-
TGTGCCAGCAGTTACGCAAGCACCTACGAGCAGTACTTC
CASSYASTYEQYF
>TRBJ2-3|TRBV18|-|TRBD2
TGTGCCAGCTCACCACTACAAGGGACTAGCAGAGATACGCAGTATTTT
CASSPLQGTSRDTQYF